Sequencing of this T cell receptor beta chain was carried out in a study of T cells in localized non-small cell lung cancer. Study-wide results and caveats: Appearing in adjacent lung were a median roughly 60 of the top 100 tumor clones.

Looked up from germline, CDR1 is SGHVS and CDR2 is FQNEAQ. V lost 3 bases, J lost 5 bases, and 3 bases stayed unmatched. This CDR3 region has 13 residues. There are a few counts of this clone. What it binds is not known. The assay was immunoSEQ multiplex PCR, and TCRdb's table has in-frame clones only and misses some. The sample yields 70,000 to 100,000 clones, 80% seen once. The chain carries TRBV7-8 and TRBJ2-7; 8 positions agree with TRBD1. Sequencing was performed on peripheral blood, taken before any cancer treatment. The sequence was collected from a female donor aged 60 or older with stage I lung adenocarcinoma. The CDR3 loop is CASSFAGGDEQYF. CDR3 nucleotide sequence: TGTGCCAGCAGCTTTGCAGGGGGCGACGAGCAGTACTTC.